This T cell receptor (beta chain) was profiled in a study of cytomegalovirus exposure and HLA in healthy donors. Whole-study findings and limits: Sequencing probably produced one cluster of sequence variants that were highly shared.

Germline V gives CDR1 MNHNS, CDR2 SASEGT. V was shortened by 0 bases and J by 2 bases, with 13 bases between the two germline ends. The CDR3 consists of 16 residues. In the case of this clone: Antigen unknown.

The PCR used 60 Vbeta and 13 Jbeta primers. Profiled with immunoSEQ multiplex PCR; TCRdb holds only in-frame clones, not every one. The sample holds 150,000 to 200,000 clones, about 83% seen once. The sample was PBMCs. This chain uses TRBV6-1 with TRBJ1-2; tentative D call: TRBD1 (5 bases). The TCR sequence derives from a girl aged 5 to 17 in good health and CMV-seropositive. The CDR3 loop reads CASSEALDSRNYGYTF. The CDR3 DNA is TGTGCCAGCAGTGAAGCGCTTGACAGTAGGAACTATGGCTACACCTTC.